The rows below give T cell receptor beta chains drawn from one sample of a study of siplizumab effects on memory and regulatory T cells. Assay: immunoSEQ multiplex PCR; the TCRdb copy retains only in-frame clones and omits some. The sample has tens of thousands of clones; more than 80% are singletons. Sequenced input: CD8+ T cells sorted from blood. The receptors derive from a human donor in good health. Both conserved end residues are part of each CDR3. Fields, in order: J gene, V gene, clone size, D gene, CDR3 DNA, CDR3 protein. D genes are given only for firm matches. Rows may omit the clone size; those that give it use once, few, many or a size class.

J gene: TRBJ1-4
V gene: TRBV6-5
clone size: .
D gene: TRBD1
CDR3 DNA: TGTGCCAGCAGCCTGGGACAGTATAATGAAAAACTGTTTTTT
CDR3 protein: CASSLGQYNEKLFF

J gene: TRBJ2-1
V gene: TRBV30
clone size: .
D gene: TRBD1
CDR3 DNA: TGTGCCTGGAACTCCGGGACAGGGGACTACAATGAGCAGTTCTTC
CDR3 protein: CAWNSGTGDYNEQFF

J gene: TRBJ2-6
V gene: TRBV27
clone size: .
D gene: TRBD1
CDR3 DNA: TGTGCCAGCGGACAGGGTTCTGGGGCCAACGTCCTGACTTTC
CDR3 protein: CASGQGSGANVLTF

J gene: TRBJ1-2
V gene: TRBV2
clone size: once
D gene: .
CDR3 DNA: TGTGCCAGCAGTGAGGGGAGTCGGGGCTATGGCTACACCTTC
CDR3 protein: CASSEGSRGYGYTF

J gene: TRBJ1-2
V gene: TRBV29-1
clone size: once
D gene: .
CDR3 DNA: TGCAGCGTTGAAGGCTGGGGCTACGACTACACCTTC
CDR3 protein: CSVEGWGYDYTF

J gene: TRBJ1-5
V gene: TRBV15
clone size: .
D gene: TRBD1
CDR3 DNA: TGTGCCACCAGCGGGACAGGGGTTTGGCAGCCCCAGCATTTT
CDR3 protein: CATSGTGVWQPQHF

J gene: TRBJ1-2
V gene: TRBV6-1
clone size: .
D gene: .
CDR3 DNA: TGTGCCAGCAGTAACCGGGACGTGAACTATGGCTACACCTTC
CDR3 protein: CASSNRDVNYGYTF

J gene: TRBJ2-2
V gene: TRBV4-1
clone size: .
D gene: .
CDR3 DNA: TGCGCCAGCAGCCAAGGGTGGGAGCTGTTTTTT
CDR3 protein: CASSQGWELFF

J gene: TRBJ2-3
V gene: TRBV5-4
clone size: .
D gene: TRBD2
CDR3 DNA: TGTGCCAGCATCCCAGCGGGGGGCCGCACAGATACGCAGTATTTT
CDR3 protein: CASIPAGGRTDTQYF

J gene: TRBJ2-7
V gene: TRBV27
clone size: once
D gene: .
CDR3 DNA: TGTGCCAGCAGTTTATCTCCAGGTCTCTCCTACGAGCAGTACTTC
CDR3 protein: CASSLSPGLSYEQYF

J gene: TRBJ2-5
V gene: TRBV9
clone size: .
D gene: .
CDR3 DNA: TGTGCCAGCAGCGTAGGGGGGCGGGCTACAGAGACCCAGTACTTC
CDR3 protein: CASSVGGRATETQYF

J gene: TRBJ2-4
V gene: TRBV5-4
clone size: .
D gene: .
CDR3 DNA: TGTGCCAGCAGCCAAGGGGAGGCCAAAAACATTCAGTACTTC
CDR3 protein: CASSQGEAKNIQYF

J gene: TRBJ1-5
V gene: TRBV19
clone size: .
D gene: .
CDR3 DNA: TGTGCCAGTAGTCTCGGAAATCAGCCCCAGCATTTT
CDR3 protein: CASSLGNQPQHF

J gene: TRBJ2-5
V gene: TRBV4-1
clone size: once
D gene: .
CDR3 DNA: TGCGCCAGCAGCCAACCCGGGAGCCAAGAGACCCAGTACTTC
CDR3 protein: CASSQPGSQETQYF

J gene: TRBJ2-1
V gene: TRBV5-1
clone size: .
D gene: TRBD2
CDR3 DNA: TGCGCCAGCAGATCGGGACTAGCGGGAGAATACAATGAGCAGTTCTTC
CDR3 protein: CASRSGLAGEYNEQFF

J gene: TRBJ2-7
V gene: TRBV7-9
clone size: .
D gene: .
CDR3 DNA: TGTGCCAGCAGCTTACCGGACCCGCACCCCGAGCAGTACTTC
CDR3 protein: CASSLPDPHPEQYF

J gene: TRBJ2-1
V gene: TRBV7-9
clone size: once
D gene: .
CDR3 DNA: TGTGCCAGCGGGCCCCTCTCCTACAATGAGCAGTTCTTC
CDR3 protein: CASGPLSYNEQFF

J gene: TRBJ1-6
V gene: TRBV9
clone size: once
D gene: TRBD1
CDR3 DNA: TGTGCCAGCAGCGGACAGGGGGGTAAATCACCCCTCCACTTT
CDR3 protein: CASSGQGGKSPLHF

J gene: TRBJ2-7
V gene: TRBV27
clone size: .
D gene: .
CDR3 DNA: TGTGCCAGCAGTTTAAAACAGCCAGTTTACGAGCAGTACTTC
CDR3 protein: CASSLKQPVYEQYF

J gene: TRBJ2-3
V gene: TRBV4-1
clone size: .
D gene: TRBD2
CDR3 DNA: TGCGCCAGCAGCCGGACTAGCGGGAGAACAGATACGCAGTATTTT
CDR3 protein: CASSRTSGRTDTQYF

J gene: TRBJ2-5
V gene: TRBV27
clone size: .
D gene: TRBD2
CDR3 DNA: TGTGCCAGCAGTTCGGGACTAGAGTTGGAGACCCAGTACTTC
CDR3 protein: CASSSGLELETQYF

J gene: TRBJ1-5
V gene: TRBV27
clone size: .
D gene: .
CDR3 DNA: TGTGCCAGCAGTTTAAGGCAAGGGGCCCTCAATCAGCCCCAGCATTTT
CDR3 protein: CASSLRQGALNQPQHF

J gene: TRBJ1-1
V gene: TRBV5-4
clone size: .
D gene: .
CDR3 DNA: TGTGCCAGCAGCATGACAGGGAACACTGAAGCTTTCTTT
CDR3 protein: CASSMTGNTEAFF

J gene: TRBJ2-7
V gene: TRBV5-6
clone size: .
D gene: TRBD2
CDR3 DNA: TGTGCCAGCAGCGTTAGCGGGAGCTCCTACGAGCAGTACTTC
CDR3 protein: CASSVSGSSYEQYF

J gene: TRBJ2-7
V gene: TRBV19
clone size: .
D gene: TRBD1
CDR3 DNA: TGTGCCTCGAGTCCGACAGGGGGATACGAGCAGTACTTC
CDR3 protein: CASSPTGGYEQYF

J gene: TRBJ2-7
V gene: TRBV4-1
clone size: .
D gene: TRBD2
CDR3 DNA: TGCGCCAGCAGCCTCTTTGGGGGGGGAGGCGACGAGCAGTACTTC
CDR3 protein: CASSLFGGGGDEQYF

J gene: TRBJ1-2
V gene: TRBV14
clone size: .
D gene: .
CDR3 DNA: TGTGCCAGCAGTCGAGACTATGGCTACACCTTC
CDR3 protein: CASSRDYGYTF

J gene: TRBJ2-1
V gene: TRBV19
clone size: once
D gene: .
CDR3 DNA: TGTGCCAGTAGTAAGGACTCTTACAATGAGCAGTTCTTC
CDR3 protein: CASSKDSYNEQFF

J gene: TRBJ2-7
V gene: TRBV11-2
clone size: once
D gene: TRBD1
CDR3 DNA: TGTGCCAGCAGCCCGACAGGGGGCGCGTCCAACGAGCAGTACTTC
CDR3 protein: CASSPTGGASNEQYF

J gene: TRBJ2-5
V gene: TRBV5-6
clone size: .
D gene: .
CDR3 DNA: TGTGCCAGCAGGCCCGGGAGCCATCGGGAGACCCAGTACTTC
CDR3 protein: CASRPGSHRETQYF

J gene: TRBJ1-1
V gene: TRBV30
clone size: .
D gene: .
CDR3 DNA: TGTGCTGTGGGAGGGGTGGTCACTGAAGCTTTCTTT
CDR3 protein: CAVGGVVTEAFF

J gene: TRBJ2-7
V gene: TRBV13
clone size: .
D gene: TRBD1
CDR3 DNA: TGTGCCAGCAGCGGGACAGGGATGAACTACGAGCAGTACTTC
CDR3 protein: CASSGTGMNYEQYF

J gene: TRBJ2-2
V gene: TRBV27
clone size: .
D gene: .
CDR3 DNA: TGTGCCAGCAGTTTCGCAGGCAACACCGGGGAGCTGTTTTTT
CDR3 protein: CASSFAGNTGELFF

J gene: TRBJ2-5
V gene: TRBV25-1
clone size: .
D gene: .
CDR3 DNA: TGTGCCAGCAGTGAATCTGGGGGCCAATTGGGCCAAGAGACCCAGTACTTC
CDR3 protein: CASSESGGQLGQETQYF

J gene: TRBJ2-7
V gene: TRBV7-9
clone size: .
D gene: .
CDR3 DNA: TGTGCCAGCAGCTTAACTGGGGCCCACGAGCAGTACTTC
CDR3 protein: CASSLTGAHEQYF

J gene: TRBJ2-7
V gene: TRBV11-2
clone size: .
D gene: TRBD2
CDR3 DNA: TGTGCCAGCAGCTTAGACGGACTAGCGGGAGACTACGAGCAGTACTTC
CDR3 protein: CASSLDGLAGDYEQYF

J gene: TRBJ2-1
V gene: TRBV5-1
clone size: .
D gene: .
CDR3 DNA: TGCGCCAGCAGCTTGGGGGTGGAGGGGGTCCCCGAAGCCCGACCCCTCTTC
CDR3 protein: CASSLGVEGVPEARPLF

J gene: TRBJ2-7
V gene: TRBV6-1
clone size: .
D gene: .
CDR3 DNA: TGTGCCAGCAGTGAAGCGTGGCGGGTAGCCTACGAGCAGTACTTC
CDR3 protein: CASSEAWRVAYEQYF

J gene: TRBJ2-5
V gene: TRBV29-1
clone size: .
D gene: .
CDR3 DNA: TGCAGCGTTGGTGGTATGGTCAGGGGAGGGGAGACCCAGTACTTC
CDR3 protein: CSVGGMVRGGETQYF

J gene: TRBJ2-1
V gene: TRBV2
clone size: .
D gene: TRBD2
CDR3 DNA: TGTGCCAGCGCGGGTAGCGGGGGTAATGAGCAGTTCTTC
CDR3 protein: CASAGSGGNEQFF

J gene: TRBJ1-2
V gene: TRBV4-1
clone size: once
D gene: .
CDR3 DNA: TGCGCCAGCAGCCAAGGGGGGGGCGTCGGATATGGCTACACCTTC
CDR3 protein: CASSQGGGVGYGYTF

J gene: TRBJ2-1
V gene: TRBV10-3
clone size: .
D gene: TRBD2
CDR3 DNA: TGTGCCATCAGTGTAGTTTGGACTAGCGGGGGCCGCTACAATGAGCAGTTCTTC
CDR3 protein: CAISVVWTSGGRYNEQFF

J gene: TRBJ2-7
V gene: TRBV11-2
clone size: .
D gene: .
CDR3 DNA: TGTGCCAGCAGCCAACGGACAGCTGTCCGCGGCTTTAACGAGCAGTACTTC
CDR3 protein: CASSQRTAVRGFNEQYF

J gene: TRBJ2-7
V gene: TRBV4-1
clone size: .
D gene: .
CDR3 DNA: TGCGCCAGCAGCCCGGCGGCGTCCTACGAGCAGTACTTC
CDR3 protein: CASSPAASYEQYF

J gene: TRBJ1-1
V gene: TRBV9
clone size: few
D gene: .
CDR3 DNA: TGTGCCAGCAGCTACAATACTCTGGGCAACACTGAAGCTTTCTTT
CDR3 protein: CASSYNTLGNTEAFF

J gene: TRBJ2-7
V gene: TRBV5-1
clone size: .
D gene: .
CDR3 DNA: TGCGCCAGCAGCTGGGACCAGGTTTTGAACGAGCAGTACTTC
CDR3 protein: CASSWDQVLNEQYF

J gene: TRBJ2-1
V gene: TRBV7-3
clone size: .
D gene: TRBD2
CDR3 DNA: TGTGCCAGCAGCCGACTAGCGGGAGACCTGAGCTCCTACAATGAGCAGTTCTTC
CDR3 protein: CASSRLAGDLSSYNEQFF

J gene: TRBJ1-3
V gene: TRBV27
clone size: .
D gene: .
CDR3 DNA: TGTGCCAGCAGTTTTTCCCTTGGGGACGGGATCTCTGGAAACACCATATATTTT
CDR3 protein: CASSFSLGDGISGNTIYF

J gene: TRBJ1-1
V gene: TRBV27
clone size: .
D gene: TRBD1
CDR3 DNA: TGTGCCAGCAGTACCGGGACAGGGGTGGGCACTGAAGCTTTCTTT
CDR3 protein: CASSTGTGVGTEAFF

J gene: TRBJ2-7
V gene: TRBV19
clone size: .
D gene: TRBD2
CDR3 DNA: TGTGCCAGTACTCAACTAGCGGGAGACCCCTCCTACGAGCAGTACTTC
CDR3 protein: CASTQLAGDPSYEQYF

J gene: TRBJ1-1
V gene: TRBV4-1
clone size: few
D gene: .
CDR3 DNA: TGCGCCAGCAGCCAAGGGGGTTTGAACACTGAAGCTTTCTTT
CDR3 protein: CASSQGGLNTEAFF

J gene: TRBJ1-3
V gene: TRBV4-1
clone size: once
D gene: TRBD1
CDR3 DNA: TGCGCCAGCAGCCGAATATTCCCGGGACAGCAGGGAAACACCATATATTTT
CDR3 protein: CASSRIFPGQQGNTIYF

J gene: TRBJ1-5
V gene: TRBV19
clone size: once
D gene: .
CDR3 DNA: TGTGCCAGTAGTAAGGGGACACTTACATTCAATCAGCCCCAGCATTTT
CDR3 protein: CASSKGTLTFNQPQHF

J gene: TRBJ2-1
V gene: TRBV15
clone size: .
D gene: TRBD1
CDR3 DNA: TGTGCCACCAGCGACCCCCGGGACAGGGGCCAGTTCTTC
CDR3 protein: CATSDPRDRGQFF